Sequencing of this TCR beta chain was carried out in a study of T cell repertoires and HLA-DP antigens. Study-wide background: Donors were two male and one female, aged 18-to-29 to 60-to-69.

The CDR3 totals 12 residues. The germline V and J ends were trimmed by 4 bases and 3 bases, with 5 bases remaining between them. CDR1 SGHDN and CDR2 FVKESK come from the germline V gene. Findings and limits, study-wide: Naive and memory CD4+ repertoires were not analysed separately.

The protocol was immunoSEQ multiplex PCR, while the TCRdb copy is restricted to in-frame clones and leaves out a portion. The sample lists fewer than 550 clones, around two thirds seen once, with roughly half in the top ten. Label definition: CD137+ CD4 T cells sorted after culture with HeLa expressing allogeneic HLA-DP. Cells were stimulated with HeLa cells transduced with HLA-DPA1/DPB1, HLA-DM, invariant chain and CD80. CD4+ cells expanded for around 15 days were restimulated about a day with allogeneic-DPB1 HeLa cells. The TCR sequence derives from a man between 60 and 75 years old in good health and CMV-seronegative. This chain joins TRBV14 and TRBJ2-3, with no clear D. Sequencing was carried out using alloreactive CD137+ CD4+ T cells from cultured PBMCs. The sample's subset: CD137+ CD4+ cells sorted after 20 to 30 h restimulation with the allogeneic HLA-DP-expressing HeLa cells. The CDR3 bases are TGTGCCAGCAGCCCTTTTACAGATACGCAGTATTTT. Protein sequence: CASSPFTDTQYF.